Presented here are 28 T cell receptor beta chains from one specimen sequenced in a study of beta chain features in type 1 diabetes. Study-wide findings and caveats: Type 1 diabetes patients showed a moderate but significant shortening of TCRB CDR3s in all four CD4+ subsets.

Every bit of the isolated RNA underwent reverse transcription, so sequencing read expressed TCRB transcripts. Generated by immunoSEQ multiplex PCR, the TCRdb table keeps only in-frame clones and is missing some. The data hold 300,000 to 450,000 clones, with over 8.5% observed a single time. Antigens for these TCRs are unknown. The sample taken for sequencing was central memory CD4+ T cells from blood. These TCRs come from a man aged 30 to 45 with type 1 diabetes.

The CDR3 loop is CASSAGDSGSYIVYEQYF. CDR3 DNA: TGTGCCAGCAGCGCTGGAGATAGCGGGAGTTATATTGTCTACGAGCAGTACTTC. The chain employs TRBV7-9 and TRBJ2-7; TRBD2 matches 9 bases. Germline values: CDR1 SEHNR, CDR2 FQNEAQ (reference sequence). The CDR3 loop spans 18 amino acids. The V segment lost 5 bases and the J segment 3 bases; nucleotides outside the gene matches: 17. The whole variable domain, remainder taken from reference TRBV7-9 and TRBJ2-7, is DTGVSQNPRHKITKRGQNVTFRCDPISEHNRLYWYRQTLGQGPEFLTYFQNEAQLEKSRLLSDRFSAERPKGSFSTLEIQRTEQGDSAMYLCASSAGDSGSYIVYEQYFGPGTRLTVT.

This clone was seen a few times. Relative to the germline gene, one junction end is altered; a read error may explain this. This rearrangement joins TRBV2 to TRBJ1-2; TRBD1 is a possible D gene (5 bases). Germline values: CDR1 SNHLY, CDR2 FYNNEI. The CDR3 has 12 amino acids. This chain's CDR3 is CASSDSAGDEIF. The DNA of the CDR3 is TGTGCCAGCAGTGATAGTGCGGGGGACGAAATCTTC.

In this sample, this clone turned up a few times. In DNA, the CDR3 is TGTGCCAGCAGCCCATGGCCCCCCGGGACCCAGTACTTC. Residues: CASSPWPPGTQYF. The rearrangement joins TRBV5-6 to TRBJ2-5; D is unresolved. V was pared by 4 bases and J by 7 bases, with 14 bases between. The CDR3 is 13 amino acids. CDR1 is SGHDT and CDR2 is YYEEEE in the germline V gene.

This clone has a handful of counts. The V and J genes are TRBV5-6 and TRBJ1-2; 7 nucleotides match TRBD1. CDR1 and CDR2 (germline): SGHDT, YYEEEE. V trimming: 3 bases; J trimming: 2 bases; junction bases outside the gene matches: 4. The CDR3 runs to 14 residues. The CDR3 sequence is CASSYGQANYGYTF. The CDR3 region has the DNA TGTGCCAGCAGCTACGGACAGGCGAACTATGGCTACACCTTC.

This clone was counted a few times. The rearrangement uses TRBV5-1 and TRBJ2-3; a weak D match, TRBD2 (5 bases). The CDR3 sequence is 15 residues long. The germline V and J ends were trimmed by 0 bases and 1 base, with 9 bases remaining between them. The germline gives CDR1 SGHRS, CDR2 YFSETQ. The CDR3 DNA sequence: TGCGCCAGCAGCTTGGGAGCGGAGCGCACAGATACGCAGTATTTT. Amino acid sequence: CASSLGAERTDTQYF.

This clone was detected only a few times. This chain connects TRBV6-5 to TRBJ2-2; no reliable D call. CDR1 and CDR2 (germline): MNHEY, SVGAGI. The V end was cut by 8 bases, the J end by 5 bases, with 15 bases between. CDR3 length: 14 amino acids. DNA of the CDR3: TGTGCCAGCCTAATCGGGCGTTCAACCGGGGAGCTGTTTTTT. Residues: CASLIGRSTGELFF.

This clone was observed a few times. The chain couples TRBV7-9 to TRBJ2-7; D uncertain. The CDR3 sequence is 13 residues long. CDR1 is SEHNR, CDR2 FQNEAQ, per germline (reference sequence). V was clipped by 0 bases and J by 3 bases, with 6 bases between them. In nucleotides, the CDR3 is TGTGCCAGCAGCTTAGCGCTGGGCTACGAGCAGTACTTC. Its translation is CASSLALGYEQYF.

The chain employs TRBV19 and TRBJ1-2; 7 nucleotides match TRBD1. Per germline, CDR1 LNHDA and CDR2 SQIVND (reference sequence). The CDR3 length is 15 residues. V shed 8 bases and J 2 bases; nucleotides not matched to a gene: 11. CDR3 nucleotides: TGTGCCAGTCAATTCCAGGGGGTCGGCAACTATGGCTACACCTTC. Protein product: CASQFQGVGNYGYTF. Looking up the rest from reference TRBV19 and TRBJ1-2 gives the full variable domain: DGGITQSPKYLFRKEGQNVTLSCEQNLNHDAMYWYRQDPGQGLRLIYYSQIVNDFQKGDIAEGYSVSREKKESFPLTVTSAQKNPTAFYLCASQFQGVGNYGYTFGSGTRLTVV.

J is TRBJ2-3 and V is TRBV7-6; D possibly uses TRBD1 or TRBD2 (5 bases each). Germline lookup yields CDR1 SGHVS and CDR2 FNYEAQ. The CDR3 is 13 amino acids. The V gene lost 6 bases and the J gene lost 2 bases, with 9 bases spanning the gap. CDR3 sequence (DNA): TGTGCCAGCAGTCGAGGGGCCACAGATACGCAGTATTTT. Translation gives CASSRGATDTQYF.

This clone turned up a few times. V and J are TRBV5-6 and TRBJ2-5, with 11 bases that match TRBD2. The CDR3 extends over 16 amino acids. Germline loops: CDR1 SGHDT, CDR2 YYEEEE. V lost 4 bases, J lost 4 bases, and 9 bases stayed unmatched. The CDR3 sequence: CASSIRTSGFSETQYF. CDR3 sequence (DNA): TGTGCCAGCAGCATCAGGACTAGCGGGTTTTCAGAGACCCAGTACTTC.

This clone came up a few times. The gene calls are TRBV11-1 and TRBJ2-3, with D tentatively TRBD2 (6 bases). The V and J ends lost 3 bases and 0 bases respectively, with 10 bases between them. This CDR3 spans 15 amino acids. The germline CDR1 and CDR2 sequences are SGHAT and FQDESV (reference sequence). The CDR3 is CASSFRGRSTDTQYF. The CDR3 nucleotides are TGTGCCAGCAGCTTTCGTGGGAGGAGCACAGATACGCAGTATTTT.

Only a few counts were recorded for this clone. The rearrangement joins TRBV7-8 to TRBJ1-2; 7 bases are shared with TRBD1. V lost 8 bases and J lost 4; bases outside the gene matches: 10. The CDR3 extends over 14 amino acids. CDR1 is SGHVS, CDR2 FQNEAQ, per germline. CDR3: CASHSRGRGYGYTF. In DNA, the CDR3 is TGTGCCAGCCACTCGAGGGGGCGCGGCTATGGCTACACCTTC.

V is TRBV7-2 and J is TRBJ2-1; 7 bases align to TRBD2. Germline CDR1 reads SGHTA; CDR2 reads FQGNSA. V shed 5 bases, J shed 6 bases, and the junction held 7 bases outside the gene matches. This CDR3 has 14 amino acids. The CDR3 DNA follows: TGTGCCAGCAGCATTAGCGGGTCGCGCAATGAGCAGTTCTTC. Its translation is CASSISGSRNEQFF.

This clone was counted only a few times. Relative to the germline gene, one junction end is altered; a read error may explain this. The chain employs TRBV7-2 and TRBJ2-5; the D is unclear. The CDR3 extends over 13 amino acids. Germline V lookup: CDR1 SGHTA, CDR2 FQGNSA. CDR3 protein: CASSPGATETQYF. CDR3 DNA sequence: TGCGCCAGCAGCCCGGGTGCAACGGAGACCCAGTACTTC.

The table lists this clone with many counts. The J gene is TRBJ2-3, the V gene TRBV7-2; 14 bases are shared with TRBD2. V lost 4 bases to trimming and J lost 4 bases; unmatched junction nucleotides: 4. CDR3 length: 16 amino acids. Germline CDR1 is SGHTA and CDR2 is FQGNSA. Here the CDR3 DNA reads TGTGCCAGCAGCTCGGGACTAGCGGGAGTGGCAGATACGCAGTATTTT. This encodes CASSSGLAGVADTQYF.

The V gene is TRBV30, the J gene TRBJ1-3; 7 bases are a match to TRBD1. Germline CDR1 is GTSNPN and CDR2 is SVGIG (reference sequence). The CDR3 is 14 amino acids. Germline trimming cut 5 bases from V and 1 base from J; bases unmatched to any gene: 5. The CDR3 protein is CAWQGGRSGNTIYF. Here the CDR3 DNA reads TGTGCCTGGCAAGGGGGCAGGTCTGGAAACACCATATATTTT.

The chain joins TRBV10-3 to TRBJ2-7, with 10 bases fitting TRBD1. From germline, CDR1 is ENHRY and CDR2 SYGVKD. V lost 5 bases, J lost 1 base, and 11 bases stayed unmatched. The CDR3 spans 17 residues. The CDR3 is CAISTNMGQGSSYEQYF. The CDR3 region has the DNA TGTGCCATCAGTACTAATATGGGACAGGGGTCGTCCTACGAGCAGTACTTC.

V gene TRBV10-3 combines with J gene TRBJ1-5, with 8 positions matching TRBD1. The germline CDR1 and CDR2 sequences are ENHRY and SYGVKD. The CDR3 sequence is 15 residues long. V lost 6 bases and J lost 2; bases outside the gene matches: 6. CDR3 sequence reads: CAIRKTGAGNQPQHF. For the CDR3, the DNA is TGTGCCATCAGGAAGACAGGGGCAGGCAATCAGCCCCAGCATTTT.

This clone was seen a handful of times. The gene calls are TRBV30 and TRBJ2-3, with a weak D call TRBD1 (5 bases). CDR1 is GTSNPN and CDR2 is SVGIG in the germline V gene (reference sequence). Trimming left V 5 bases short and J 5 bases short, with 11 bases between. The CDR3 sequence is 12 residues long. CDR3 residues: CAWDAGQDTQYF. The CDR3 nucleotides are TGTGCCTGGGACGCAGGACAAGATACGCAGTATTTT.

This clone turned up a few times. V is TRBV6-1 and J is TRBJ2-7, with no clear D. CDR1 MNHNS and CDR2 SASEGT come from the germline V gene. V shed 8 bases and J shed 4 bases, with 9 bases lying between them. The CDR3 contains 11 residues. The CDR3 DNA is TGTGCCAGCGGGTCACAGTACGAGCAGTACTTC. Its protein is CASGSQYEQYF.

V usage is TRBV7-3 and J usage is TRBJ2-1, with 8 bases matching TRBD1. The CDR3 runs to 15 residues. Losses at the gene ends were 2 bases for V and 4 bases for J; bases not matched to a gene: 4. Germline-derived CDR1 and CDR2 are SGHTA and FQGTGA. The CDR3 DNA is TGTGCCAGCAGCTTAGGACAGGGTTGGTACAATGAGCAGTTCTTC. Translating it yields CASSLGQGWYNEQFF. The complete variable domain, with remaining parts taken from reference TRBV7-3 and TRBJ2-1, reads GAGVSQTPSNKVTEKGKYVELRCDPISGHTALYWYRQSLGQGPEFLIYFQGTGAADDSGLPNDRFFAVRPEGSVSTLKIQRTERGDSAVYLCASSLGQGWYNEQFFGPGTRLTVL.

V gene TRBV7-8 combines with J gene TRBJ2-7; 7 nucleotides align to TRBD2. J was trimmed by 7 bases and V by 6 bases; bases with no gene match: 15. CDR1 and CDR2 (germline): SGHVS, FQNEAQ. The CDR3 consists of 15 residues. CDR3: CASRPGRSPGGEQYF. The CDR3 region has the DNA TGTGCCAGCAGACCGGGACGCTCTCCGGGGGGAGAGCAGTACTTC.

The chain recombines TRBV29-1 with TRBJ1-2, with no clear D. Germline assignment: CDR1 SQVTM and CDR2 ANQGSEA. With 7 bases removed from V and 5 bases from J, the gap between germline ends came to 14 bases. This CDR3 is built from 12 residues. For the CDR3, the DNA is TGCAGCGACCTTCGGACCACTTATGGCTACACCTTC. Encoded protein: CSDLRTTYGYTF.

This chain uses TRBV18 with TRBJ1-1, with TRBD1 matching over 7 bases. CDR3 length equals 14 residues. Germline V lookup: CDR1 KGHSH, CDR2 LQKENI. The ends lost 4 bases at V and 5 bases at J; junction bases unmatched: 7. CDR3 nucleotides: TGTGCCAGCTCACGGAATCAGGGGGGAACTGAAGCTTTCTTT. Its translation is CASSRNQGGTEAFF.

In this sample, this clone turned up a few times. The V gene is TRBV7-8, the J gene TRBJ1-4, with a weak D call TRBD1 (5 bases). The CDR3 is made up of 16 amino acids. Germline lookup yields CDR1 SGHVS and CDR2 FQNEAQ. Trimming took off 0 bases at V and 8 bases at J, with 16 bases between the two ends. The CDR3 spells CASSLAGQGRWEKLFF. The CDR3, as DNA: TGTGCCAGCAGCTTAGCTGGGCAGGGAAGGTGGGAAAAACTGTTTTTT.

The chain uses TRBV5-1 and TRBJ2-2; D is ambiguous. The germline V gene has CDR1 SGHRS and CDR2 YFSETQ. The CDR3 sequence is 14 residues long. V lost 6 bases and J 7 bases, leaving 16 bases between the germline ends. The chain's CDR3 is CASTGQAGGGELFF. Written as DNA, the CDR3 is TGCGCCAGCACCGGGCAGGCCGGTGGCGGGGAGCTGTTTTTT.

This clone was counted many times. At the DNA level, this CDR3 is encoded by other sequences in the same sample as well. V and J are TRBV9 and TRBJ2-1, with no clear D. Germline V lookup: CDR1 SGDLS, CDR2 YYNGEE. The length of the CDR3 is 11 residues. Between the trimmed V and J ends, which lost 2 bases and 10 bases, there was a span of 7 bases. The CDR3 DNA follows: TGTGCCAGCAGCGTGAAAGGAGAGCAGTTCTTC. Its protein is CASSVKGEQFF.

The rearrangement joins TRBV9 to TRBJ1-1, with a weak D call TRBD1 (6 bases). Deletions cut 5 bases from V and 2 bases from J, with 13 bases between. Looked up from germline, CDR1 is SGDLS and CDR2 is YYNGEE. The CDR3 sequence is 14 residues long. The CDR3 region has the DNA TGTGCCAGCAGTACAGGGTTGTCCAACACTGAAGCTTTCTTT. It specifies CASSTGLSNTEAFF.